Presented here are 7 T cell receptor beta chains from one specimen sequenced in a study of monozygotic twins with inflammatory bowel disease. TCRdb reanalyzed the 5' RACE reads, giving one entry per CDR3 protein sequence and no DNA. The repertoire shows 400,000 to 500,000 distinct CDR3 sequences; the top ten hold approximately 2.3%. Sequencing was carried out using blood. Every receptor here comes from a human donor with ulcerative colitis or Crohn's disease, or a healthy co-twin of an affected twin (not recorded which).

The CDR3 spells CASSSEGLNEKLFF. The chain carries TRBV7-2 and TRBJ1-4; the TCRdb D gene call, TRBD1, has no DNA to confirm it. CDR1 is SGHTA and CDR2 is FQGNSA in the germline V gene. This CDR3 spans 14 amino acids. Together with reference TRBV7-2 and TRBJ1-4, the CDR3 gives the full variable domain: GAGVSQSPSNKVTEKGKDVELRCDPISGHTALYWYRQSLGQGLEFLIYFQGNSAPDKSGLPSDRFSAERTGGSVSTLTIQRTQQEDSAVYLCASSSEGLNEKLFFGSGTQLSVL.

The CDR3 loop is CASRMGASVIDTQYF. The rearrangement links TRBV12-3 or TRBV12-4 to TRBJ2-3; TCRdb lists TRBD2, though no DNA is available to test this call. This CDR3 region has 15 residues.

The genes are TRBV11-2 and TRBJ1-2. There are 16 residues in the CDR3. The germline V gene encodes CDR1 SGHAT and CDR2 FQNNGV. CDR3 loop: CASSRRRVFPDYGYTF.

J is TRBJ2-2 and V is TRBV27; TCRdb reports TRBD2, a call that lacks DNA to check it against. Germline V gives CDR1 MNHEY, CDR2 SMNVEV (reference sequence). The CDR3 consists of 15 residues. The chain's CDR3 is CASSGAGGHTGELFF.

The J gene is TRBJ1-2, the V gene TRBV4-3. CDR3 length: 15 amino acids. CDR1 LGHNA and CDR2 YSLEER come from the germline V gene. CDR3 sequence: CASSQDVGDGNGYTF.

V is TRBV5-1 and J is TRBJ1-1. The germline V gene encodes CDR1 SGHRS and CDR2 YFSETQ. The CDR3 is 13 residues long. The CDR3 protein is CASSLMGNTEAFF.

V gene TRBV11-2 combines with J gene TRBJ2-7; there is no DNA to check the TCRdb D call of TRBD1. Per the germline V gene, CDR1 is SGHAT and CDR2 is FQNNGV. The CDR3 runs 18 residues. CDR3 sequence: CASTLFPIRDLSSYEQYF.